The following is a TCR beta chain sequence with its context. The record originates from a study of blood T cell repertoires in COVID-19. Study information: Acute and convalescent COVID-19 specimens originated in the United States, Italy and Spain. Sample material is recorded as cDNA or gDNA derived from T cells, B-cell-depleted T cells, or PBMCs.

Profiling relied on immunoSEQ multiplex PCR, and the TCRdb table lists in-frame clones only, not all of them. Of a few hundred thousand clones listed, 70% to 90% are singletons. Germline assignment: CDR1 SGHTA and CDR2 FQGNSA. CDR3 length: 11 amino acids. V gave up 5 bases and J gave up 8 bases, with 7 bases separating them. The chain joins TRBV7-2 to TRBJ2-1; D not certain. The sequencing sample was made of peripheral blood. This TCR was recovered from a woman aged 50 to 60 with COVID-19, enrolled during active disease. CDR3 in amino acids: CASSPRYEQFF. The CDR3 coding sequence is TGTGCCAGCAGCCCACGGTATGAGCAGTTCTTC.